One and the same sample provided the 25 T cell receptor beta chains below, sequenced in a study of blood T cell repertoires in COVID-19. The repertoire was sequenced with immunoSEQ multiplex PCR; TCRdb's copy has only in-frame clones and lacks some. The sample consists of about 120,000 clones, about 85% of them appearing once. The sample consisted of peripheral blood. The receptors originated from a man aged 55-75 years with acute or convalescent COVID-19.

This chain joins TRBV7-2 and TRBJ2-7, with 10 positions matching TRBD2. CDR3 length equals 15 residues. Looked up from germline, CDR1 is SGHTA and CDR2 is FQGNSA. J was trimmed by 2 bases and V by 1 base; bases with no gene match: 2. CDR3 in amino acids: CASSLEAGGTYEQYF. The CDR3 nucleotides are TGTGCCAGCAGCTTAGAAGCGGGAGGGACCTACGAGCAGTACTTC.

This chain links TRBV10-2 with TRBJ2-7, with 11 bases identical to TRBD1. The J segment lost 5 bases and the V segment lost 5 bases, leaving 5 bases of the junction unmatched. The CDR3 is 14 residues long. The germline CDR1 and CDR2 sequences are WSHSY and SAAADI. The chain's CDR3 is CASSNGQGADEQYF. The CDR3 nucleotides are TGCGCCAGCAGTAACGGACAGGGGGCGGACGAGCAGTACTTC.

The chain carries TRBV28 and TRBJ1-3, with D perhaps matching TRBD1 (5 bases). CDR3 size: 13 residues. Germline CDR1 reads MDHEN; CDR2 reads SYDVKM. Trimming took 8 bases from V and 4 from J, leaving 12 bases between them. The CDR3 DNA sequence: TGTGCCAGCGGCTCAGGGTTCGGAAACACCATATATTTT. It yields the protein CASGSGFGNTIYF.

This clone has more than one count but fewer than ten. V and J are TRBV3-1 (or the pseudogene TRBV3-2) and TRBJ1-5; D might be TRBD1 (5 bases). This CDR3 spans 17 amino acids. Germline CDR1 reads LGHDT; CDR2 reads YNNKEL (reference sequence). V was clipped by 0 bases and J by 3 bases, with 15 bases between them. The CDR3 nucleotides are TGTGCCAGCAGCCAAGATGGGTCAGGGTTCCCCAATCAGCCCCAGCATTTT. It translates to CASSQDGSGFPNQPQHF.

This clone was seen a few times. The chain couples TRBV7-2 to TRBJ1-4, with 8 bases fitting TRBD1. V lost 3 bases, J lost 8 bases, and 11 bases stayed unmatched. CDR1 and CDR2 (germline): SGHTA, FQGNSA. This CDR3 comprises 16 residues. The CDR3 spells CASSFRGGTGREKLFF. CDR3 bases: TGTGCCAGCAGCTTTAGAGGGGGGACAGGACGGGAAAAACTGTTTTTT.

The chain employs TRBV7-9 and TRBJ2-2; D call uncertain. The CDR3 consists of 12 residues. Germline lookup yields CDR1 SEHNR and CDR2 FQNEAQ (reference sequence). V gave up 7 bases and J gave up 4 bases, with 7 bases separating them. The CDR3 region has the DNA TGTGCCAGCACGGTCTCCACCGGGGAGCTGTTTTTT. Translated: CASTVSTGELFF.

This sequence joins TRBV5-1 and TRBJ2-2, with 14 bases lining up with TRBD2. CDR3 length: 17 residues. V shed 2 bases, J shed 7 bases, and the junction held 7 bases outside the gene matches. Germline lookup yields CDR1 SGHRS and CDR2 YFSETQ. The CDR3 DNA follows: TGCGCCAGCAGCTTTGGTGGGACTAGCGGGAGAGACGGGGAGCTGTTTTTT. This translates into CASSFGGTSGRDGELFF.

This chain uses TRBV6-5 with TRBJ2-1; D may be TRBD1 (6 bases). The CDR3 contains 13 residues. The V gene's germline CDR1 is MNHEY and CDR2 SVGAGI. V lost 9 bases and J lost 7, with 16 bases in between. The CDR3 DNA reads as TGTGCCAGTAGACAGGACCTGACAAATGAGCAGTTCTTC. Its protein product is CASRQDLTNEQFF.

This rearrangement joins TRBV10-3 to TRBJ2-1; D uncertain. The V and J ends lost 3 bases and 8 bases respectively, with 5 bases between them. Germline values: CDR1 ENHRY, CDR2 SYGVKD. CDR3 length: 11 amino acids. CDR3 bases: TGTGCCATCAGTGACGGGTATGAGCAGTTCTTC. This translates into CAISDGYEQFF.

This chain uses TRBV5-4 with TRBJ2-2, with a possible D match to TRBD1 (5 bases). The CDR3 consists of 16 residues. Looked up from germline, CDR1 is SGHNT and CDR2 is YYREEE (reference sequence). V lost 0 bases and J lost 5, with 14 bases in between. The CDR3 nucleotides are TGTGCCAGCAGCTTGGAGCCAGGGATACTTACCGGGGAGCTGTTTTTT. Translating gives CASSLEPGILTGELFF.

This rearrangement joins TRBV6-6 to TRBJ1-3; D may be TRBD1 (6 bases). CDR1 is MNHNY and CDR2 is SVGAGI in the germline V gene (reference sequence). The CDR3 length is 16 residues. V lost 0 bases and J lost 2, with 11 bases in between. The chain's CDR3 is CASSYSGHSAGNTIYF. Here the CDR3 DNA reads TGTGCCAGCAGTTACTCGGGACACAGCGCTGGAAACACCATATATTTT.

The V gene is TRBV19, the J gene TRBJ1-5; no clear D. Germline V lookup: CDR1 LNHDA, CDR2 SQIVND (reference sequence). The CDR3 is 18 amino acids. Trimming took off 3 bases at V and 0 bases at J, with 18 bases between the two ends. The CDR3 coding sequence is TGTGCCAGTAGTATCTCGGTGATAACAGTCTCTAGCAATCAGCCCCAGCATTTT. Its translation: CASSISVITVSSNQPQHF.

CDR3 sequence: CASSPETGTRSPLHF. DNA for the CDR3: TGTGCCAGCAGCCCCGAGACAGGGACTAGGTCACCCCTCCACTTT. This chain uses TRBV7-2 with TRBJ1-6, with 7 nucleotides matching TRBD1. There are 15 residues in the CDR3. After removal of 5 bases from V and 10 bases from J, the junction contained 11 bases not matched to a gene. Germline V gives CDR1 SGHTA, CDR2 FQGNSA.

The V gene is TRBV29-1, the J gene TRBJ1-2; D remains unclear. This CDR3 has 13 amino acids. Trimming pared 6 bases from V and 1 base from J, leaving 12 bases between. CDR1 is SQVTM and CDR2 is ANQGSEA in the germline V gene. The CDR3, as DNA: TGCAGCGTCGACGAACAGAATAACTATGGCTACACCTTC. Translating gives CSVDEQNNYGYTF. Full variable domain (outside the CDR3, taken from reference TRBV29-1 and TRBJ1-2): SAVISQKPSRDICQRGTSLTIQCQVDSQVTMMFWYRQQPGQSLTLIATANQGSEATYESGFVIDKFPISRPNLTFSTLTVSNMSPEDSSIYLCSVDEQNNYGYTFGSGTRLTVV.

The V gene is TRBV24-1, the J gene TRBJ2-5, with 8 bases fitting TRBD1. The germline V gene has CDR1 KGHDR and CDR2 SFDVKD. V lost 3 bases and J lost 9; bases outside the gene matches: 11. This CDR3 has 15 amino acids. Here the CDR3 reads CATSDPGQASSAQYF. CDR3 bases: TGTGCCACCAGTGATCCGGGACAGGCGTCGTCGGCCCAGTACTTC.

The rearrangement joins TRBV2 to TRBJ2-2; D may be TRBD1 (5 bases). The CDR3 loop spans 14 amino acids. Trimming shortened V by 4 bases and J by 5 bases, and 11 bases separated the two germline ends. The germline gives CDR1 SNHLY, CDR2 FYNNEI. The CDR3 DNA follows: TGTGCCAGCAGTGCCCCCAGGGAAACCGGGGAGCTGTTTTTT. Translating it yields CASSAPRETGELFF.

V usage is TRBV24-1 and J usage is TRBJ1-1, with 9 bases that match TRBD1. Germline assignment: CDR1 KGHDR and CDR2 SFDVKD. Trimming at V came to 7 bases and at J to 2 bases, leaving 4 bases not matched to a gene. There are 14 residues in the CDR3. CDR3 residues: CATRGQGLNTEAFF. CDR3 sequence (DNA): TGTGCCACCAGGGGACAGGGCCTTAACACTGAAGCTTTCTTT.

V is TRBV25-1 and J is TRBJ2-2; perhaps TRBD2 as D (5 bases). The CDR3 sequence is 18 residues long. V dropped 4 bases and J dropped 3 bases, with 21 bases sitting between them. CDR1 MGHDK and CDR2 SYGVNS come from the germline V gene. This chain's CDR3 is CASSGTHPGSSDTGELFF. The CDR3 nucleotides read TGTGCCAGCAGTGGGACTCACCCGGGGTCCTCCGACACCGGGGAGCTGTTTTTT.

Comments on this clone: One end of the junction varies from germline; a read error may be responsible. The chain joins TRBV28 to TRBJ1-4; TRBD1 matches 7 bases. This CDR3 has 12 residues. Per germline, CDR1 MDHEN and CDR2 SYDVKM. Written as DNA, the CDR3 is TGTGCCAGCAGTCAATCTCGACAGGGCCCGCATTTT. It codes for CASSQSRQGPHF.

Here the CDR3 reads CASSSESNQPQHF. The CDR3 coding sequence is TGTGCCAGCAGTTCGGAGAGCAATCAGCCCCAGCATTTT. J is TRBJ1-5 and V is TRBV2; D not certain. This CDR3 region has 13 residues. Per germline, CDR1 SNHLY and CDR2 FYNNEI. V was shortened by 5 bases and J by 1 base, with 6 bases between the two germline ends.

This clone was picked up one time. This sequence joins TRBV6-5 and TRBJ2-3; D possibly corresponds to TRBD2 (5 bases). Per germline, CDR1 MNHEY and CDR2 SVGAGI. The CDR3 spans 15 residues. Trimming left V 2 bases short and J 3 bases short, with 12 bases between. CDR3: CASSYISGSTDTQYF. CDR3 nucleotide sequence: TGTGCCAGCAGTTACATTTCGGGGTCAACAGATACGCAGTATTTT.

The V gene is TRBV28, the J gene TRBJ1-6; a possible D gene is TRBD1 (5 bases). Per germline, CDR1 MDHEN and CDR2 SYDVKM. The CDR3 has 15 residues. V was shortened by 4 bases and J by 6 bases, with 13 bases between the two germline ends. CDR3 bases: TGTGCCAGCAGTTCCCCGTGGGGCGGTAATTCACCCCTCCACTTT. Residues: CASSSPWGGNSPLHF.

The V call is TRBV14, the J call TRBJ1-1; D gene unclear. V gave up 3 bases and J gave up 7 bases, with 6 bases separating them. CDR1 is SGHDN and CDR2 is FVKESK in the germline V gene. The CDR3 consists of 11 residues. Here the CDR3 DNA reads TGTGCCAGCAGCCATACGGGTGAAGCTTTCTTT. It is translated as CASSHTGEAFF.

This clone has just one count. The chain joins TRBV7-2 to TRBJ2-7; D is perhaps TRBD1 (6 bases). This CDR3 comprises 15 residues. Trimming removed 2 bases at V and 1 base at J, with 12 bases between. CDR1 SGHTA and CDR2 FQGNSA come from the germline V gene. DNA for the CDR3: TGTGCCAGCAGCTTAAGGGGACAAGTGTCCTACGAGCAGTACTTC. This codes for CASSLRGQVSYEQYF. The whole variable domain, remainder taken from reference TRBV7-2 and TRBJ2-7, is GAGVSQSPSNKVTEKGKDVELRCDPISGHTALYWYRQSLGQGLEFLIYFQGNSAPDKSGLPSDRFSAERTGGSVSTLTIQRTQQEDSAVYLCASSLRGQVSYEQYFGPGTRLTVT.

This clone was seen many times. The rearrangement joins TRBV7-8 to TRBJ2-7, with 8 positions matching TRBD1. The V segment lost 3 bases and the J segment 7 bases; nucleotides outside the gene matches: 11. The CDR3 runs 15 residues. From germline, CDR1 is SGHVS and CDR2 FQNEAQ. CDR3 region: CASSFQAGGPGEQYF. The DNA of the CDR3 is TGTGCCAGCAGCTTTCAGGCAGGGGGCCCTGGGGAGCAGTACTTC.